This TCR beta chain was recovered during a study of blood T cell repertoires in COVID-19. TCRdb's table, derived via immunoSEQ multiplex PCR, lists solely in-frame clones and lacks some. This table holds about 170,000 clones, over 70% found once. Germline-derived CDR1 and CDR2 are MDHEN and SYDVKM. The ends were cut back, 7 bases at V and 0 bases at J, with 12 bases in the middle. The CDR3 has 14 amino acids. Specimen: peripheral blood. The TCR comes from a woman in her 70s who had recovered from COVID-19. The chain has TRBV28 and TRBJ1-1, with D maybe TRBD1 (5 bases). CDR3 residues: CASTLTDMNTEAFF. In nucleotides, the CDR3 is TGTGCCAGCACCCTGACAGACATGAACACTGAAGCTTTCTTT.